The following is a T cell receptor beta chain sequence with its context. This CDR3 spans 14 amino acids. Germline V gene sequence: CDR1 ENHRY, CDR2 SYGVKD. V lost 6 bases, J lost 0 bases, and 1 base stayed unmatched. Repertoires were generated with immunoSEQ multiplex PCR, while TCRdb's copy carries only in-frame clones and drops some. The sample comprises 230,000 or so clones, about 87% of which are singletons, and just over 2.5% rests with the top ten. This record belongs to a study of blood T cell repertoires in COVID-19. This receptor was identified in a woman aged 25 to 39 who had recovered from COVID-19. The sample taken for sequencing was PBMCs or T cells enriched from blood (not recorded which). The chain has TRBV10-3 and TRBJ2-2, with 7 bases that match TRBD2. In DNA form, the CDR3 reads TGTGCCATCAGGGGGGGGACGAACACCGGGGAGCTGTTTTTT. It yields the protein CAIRGGTNTGELFF.